These 4 T cell receptor beta chains share one sample of origin, sequenced in a study of post-analysis software for immune sequencing data (dated by TCRdb to about 2015). Their antigens are not known. Broad study findings and their caveats: Roughly 5 TRBV segments, including TRBV5-6, TRBV5-1 and TRBV20-1, were significantly more frequent in patients than controls.

The library was prepared using PCR. The run used an Illumina HiSeq 2500. Unique molecular identifiers were incorporated into TCR beta cDNA libraries to reduce PCR and sequencing biases. TCRdb reworked the public reads: Q25 trimming with fastp, MiXCR clone assembly, productive beta chains retained. One record per CDR3 amino acid sequence lists the most common genes and DNA. This sample is represented by around 440,000 distinct CDR3 sequences; less than 45% of them were singletons. The ten largest make up 12% of the sample. Sequencing was done on a sample of blood. The receptor set was obtained from a girl aged 10 to 17 with multiple sclerosis.

The CDR3: CASSLQAEGYEQYF. In DNA, the CDR3 is TGTGCCAGCAGTTTACAAGCGGAAGGTTACGAGCAGTACTTC. The chain is built from TRBV12-3 or TRBV12-4 and TRBJ2-7, with D possibly TRBD2 on 5 matching bases. CDR3 size: 14 residues. V lost 2 bases, J lost 4 bases, and 12 bases lay in between.

The V and J genes are TRBV28 and TRBJ1-2; 10 bases line up with TRBD1. The CDR3 covers 13 residues. The V segment lost 5 bases and the J segment 9 bases; nucleotides outside the gene matches: 6. Germline V gene data show CDR1 as MDHEN and CDR2 as SYDVKM. The chain's CDR3 is CASSRGDRGSYTF. The CDR3 DNA reads as TGTGCCAGCAGTAGAGGGGACAGGGGAAGCTACACCTTC.

On this clonotype itself: A clone one base away is much larger, so this may be a read error. The chain recombines TRBV6-1 with TRBJ2-5; TRBD1 might be the D (5 bases). The CDR3 sequence is 14 residues long. CDR1 and CDR2 from the germline V gene are MNHNS and SASEGT. Trimming stripped 8 bases from V and 8 bases from J, with 21 bases between. The CDR3 loop is CASGDLVGPDTQYF. The CDR3 region has the DNA TGTGCCAGCGGCGATTTAGTGGGGCCGGATACCCAGTACTTC.

J is TRBJ2-5 and V is TRBV20-1; TRBD1 aligns across 8 bases. The germline CDR1 and CDR2 sequences are DFQATT and SNEGSKA (reference sequence). The CDR3 has 14 residues. V lost 5 bases, J lost 5 bases, and 10 bases stayed unmatched. The CDR3 DNA reads TGCAGTGCTCCCGGGGACAGGAAGGAGGAGACCCAGTACTTC. It specifies CSAPGDRKEETQYF.